A single sample gave rise to the 20 T cell receptor beta chains below, sequenced in a study of beta chain features in type 1 diabetes. General observations from the study: People with Type 1 diabetes carried modestly yet significantly shorter TCRB CDR3s in all four CD4+ subsets.

Expressed TCRB transcripts were sequenced because the isolated RNA had all been reverse transcribed beforehand. Assay: immunoSEQ multiplex PCR; the TCRdb copy retains only in-frame clones and omits some. This table has over 200,000 clones, 11% appearing once. These TCRs are of unknown antigen specificity. Sequencing was performed on naive CD4+ T cells from blood. These receptors originate from a man aged 25-40 years with type 1 diabetes.

The genes are TRBV15 and TRBJ2-1; 8 bases line up with TRBD1. Looked up from germline, CDR1 is LNHNV and CDR2 is YYDKDF (reference sequence). The CDR3 is 15 amino acids. Losses at the gene ends were 1 base for V and 4 bases for J; bases not matched to a gene: 3. The CDR3 loop is CATSRATGGYNEQFF. CDR3 nucleotide sequence: TGTGCCACCAGCAGAGCTACAGGGGGTTACAATGAGCAGTTCTTC.

At least ten counts were recorded for this clone. V usage is TRBV28 and J usage is TRBJ2-1; D is perhaps TRBD2 (6 bases). V shed 8 bases and J shed 5 bases, with 13 bases lying between them. This CDR3 contains 13 residues. Germline-derived CDR1 and CDR2 are MDHEN and SYDVKM. This chain's CDR3 is CASGGGGNNEQFF. Here the CDR3 DNA reads TGTGCCAGCGGTGGCGGAGGGAACAATGAGCAGTTCTTC. Using reference TRBV28 and TRBJ2-1 for the parts outside the CDR3, the full variable domain is DVKVTQSSRYLVKRTGEKVFLECVQDMDHENMFWYRQDPGLGLRLIYFSYDVKMKEKGDIPEGYSVSREKKERFSLILESASTNQTSMYLCASGGGGNNEQFFGPGTRLTVL.

The chain combines TRBV10-3 with TRBJ2-1, with 10 bases that match TRBD1. CDR1 and CDR2 from the germline V gene are ENHRY and SYGVKD. This CDR3 has 17 amino acids. V shed 3 bases and J 2 bases; nucleotides not matched to a gene: 7. The CDR3 spells CAISDLGDRGPYNEQFF. In DNA form, the CDR3 reads TGTGCCATCAGTGACCTAGGGGACAGGGGTCCCTACAATGAGCAGTTCTTC.

Written as DNA, the CDR3 is TGCGCCAGCAGCCATCAGACAGCAACTAATGAAAAACTGTTTTTT. This sequence encodes CASSHQTATNEKLFF. The chain carries TRBV4-3 and TRBJ1-4; tentatively, D is TRBD1 (5 bases). Germline V gene sequence: CDR1 LGHNA, CDR2 YSLEER. This CDR3 contains 15 residues. V was pared by 3 bases and J by 0 bases, with 8 bases between.

The table lists this clone with a few counts. The chain links TRBV19 to TRBJ1-5; 9 positions agree with TRBD1. The CDR3 runs 14 residues. The J segment lost 5 bases and the V segment lost 7 bases, leaving 6 bases of the junction unmatched. Germline lookup yields CDR1 LNHDA and CDR2 SQIVND (reference sequence). Here the CDR3 DNA reads TGTGCCAGTACAGAAAGGGACAGGGATCAGCCCCAGCATTTT. It yields the protein CASTERDRDQPQHF.

V is TRBV5-4 and J is TRBJ2-7; D may be TRBD1 (6 bases). The germline V gene has CDR1 SGHNT and CDR2 YYREEE (reference sequence). Deletions cut 3 bases from V and 2 bases from J, with 12 bases between. The length of the CDR3 is 14 residues. CDR3 coding DNA: TGTGCCAGCAGCTCCATACAGGGAACCTACGAGCAGTACTTC. It specifies CASSSIQGTYEQYF.

This clone has only a few counts. This chain links TRBV10-2 with TRBJ2-7; perhaps TRBD2 as D (5 bases). Germline V lookup: CDR1 WSHSY, CDR2 SAAADI. There are 13 residues in the CDR3. The V and J ends lost 6 bases and 6 bases respectively, with 15 bases between them. CDR3 amino acids: CASREAGTGEQYF. CDR3 coding DNA: TGCGCCAGCAGGGAGGCAGGTACTGGCGAGCAGTACTTC.

The chain joins TRBV18 to TRBJ2-7, with TRBD1 matching 7 bases. The CDR3 spans 15 residues. Germline assignment: CDR1 KGHSH and CDR2 LQKENI. The V and J ends lost 3 bases and 6 bases, in that order; junction bases with no gene match: 11. This CDR3 is CASSPTRTGFREQYF. For the CDR3, the DNA is TGTGCCAGCTCACCCACGCGGACAGGCTTTCGCGAGCAGTACTTC.

This rearrangement joins TRBV9 to TRBJ2-5, with D perhaps matching TRBD2 (7 bases). Germline V CDR1 and CDR2: SGDLS, YYNGEE. The CDR3 has 16 residues. V was clipped by 0 bases and J by 5 bases, with 17 bases between them. The DNA for the CDR3 is TGTGCCAGCAGCGTAGGTTCCGGGGGGCTCGGGGAGACCCAGTACTTC. This sequence encodes CASSVGSGGLGETQYF.

This clone was found a few times. The J gene is TRBJ2-1, the V gene TRBV6-5; 7 bases are a match to TRBD1. The germline V gene encodes CDR1 MNHEY and CDR2 SVGAGI. Trimming removed 7 bases from V and 3 bases from J; junction bases left unmatched: 3. This CDR3 has 13 residues. CDR3 protein: CASKRDSYNEQFF. For the CDR3, the DNA is TGTGCCAGCAAACGGGACAGCTACAATGAGCAGTTCTTC.

This rearrangement joins TRBV30 to TRBJ2-5, with TRBD2 matching over 10 bases. The end of the DNA aligns better with TRBJ2-7, so the J call may be wrong. CDR3 length equals 12 residues. Germline V gene data show CDR1 as GTSNPN and CDR2 as SVGIG (reference sequence). This CDR3 is CACSGGQYEQYF. The CDR3 nucleotides read TGTGCCTGTAGCGGGGGGCAATACGAGCAGTACTTC.

The rearrangement joins TRBV5-1 to TRBJ1-1; D is ambiguous. Per germline, CDR1 SGHRS and CDR2 YFSETQ. This CDR3 has 15 amino acids. The V and J ends lost 2 bases and 2 bases respectively, with 13 bases between them. This CDR3 reads CASSFSRITNTEAFF. CDR3 sequence (DNA): TGCGCCAGCAGCTTCTCGAGAATAACTAACACTGAAGCTTTCTTT.

V gene TRBV5-4 combines with J gene TRBJ2-4, with 7 bases identical to TRBD1. In germline, CDR1 is SGHNT, CDR2 YYREEE (reference sequence). This CDR3 region has 13 residues. Losses at the gene ends were 4 bases for V and 6 bases for J; bases not matched to a gene: 4. The CDR3 reads CASSGTDRNIQYF. CDR3 coding DNA: TGTGCCAGCAGCGGGACAGATAGAAACATTCAGTACTTC.

V is TRBV18 and J is TRBJ1-5, with D unclear. The ends were cut back, 4 bases at V and 4 bases at J, with 8 bases in the middle. Germline V gene lookup returns CDR1 KGHSH and CDR2 LQKENI. The CDR3 contains 13 residues. CDR3 protein: CASSQTENQPQHF. The DNA of the CDR3 is TGTGCCAGCTCACAAACGGAGAATCAGCCCCAGCATTTT.

The chain is built from TRBV4-1 and TRBJ2-5, with TRBD2 matching 12 bases. This CDR3 has 14 residues. The trim removed 4 bases at V and 4 bases at J, leaving 1 base unmatched. Germline CDR1 MGHRA, CDR2 YSYEKL. CDR3 region: CASSLTSGGETQYF. The CDR3 coding sequence is TGCGCCAGCAGCCTGACTAGCGGGGGAGAGACCCAGTACTTC.

This clone was picked up a small number of times. The CDR3 DNA reads TGTGCCAGCAGTTCCAGGGGGCTCTCAGATACGCAGTATTTT. Protein sequence: CASSSRGLSDTQYF. The chain joins TRBV27 to TRBJ2-3; 8 nucleotides agree with TRBD1. Germline CDR1 is MNHEY and CDR2 is SMNVEV (reference sequence). This CDR3 is built from 14 residues. V lost 4 bases to trimming and J lost 4 bases; unmatched junction nucleotides: 4.

This clone appeared a few times. This chain joins TRBV14 and TRBJ2-7; D may be TRBD1 (6 bases). This CDR3 comprises 14 residues. Deletions cut 9 bases from V and 0 bases from J, with 15 bases between. CDR1 is SGHDN and CDR2 is FVKESK in the germline V gene. The DNA of the CDR3 is TGTGCCAGAGATGAACAGGGAGACTCCTACGAGCAGTACTTC. Translated, it gives CARDEQGDSYEQYF.

The chain joins TRBV18 to TRBJ2-1; a possible D gene is TRBD1 (6 bases). Germline V lookup: CDR1 KGHSH, CDR2 LQKENI. The CDR3 length is 13 residues. V was pared by 2 bases and J by 8 bases, with 10 bases between. The CDR3 DNA is TGTGCCAGCTCACCAGTCACAGGGTATGAGCAGTTCTTC. Its translation: CASSPVTGYEQFF.

This clone was counted between two and nine times. The chain carries TRBV28 and TRBJ2-7, with D uncertain. V lost 2 bases and J lost 6, with 8 bases in between. The CDR3 is made up of 12 amino acids. Germline CDR1 MDHEN, CDR2 SYDVKM. The CDR3 protein is CASSLVVREQYF. DNA for the CDR3: TGTGCCAGCAGTTTAGTAGTACGCGAGCAGTACTTC.

This clone was found a few times. The V gene is TRBV6-6, the J gene TRBJ2-7, with D uncertain. This CDR3 is 12 amino acids long. CDR1 is MNHNY and CDR2 is SVGAGI in the germline V gene (reference sequence). V lost 7 bases, J lost 5 bases, and 12 bases lay in between. CDR3 bases: TGTGCCAGCAACTCCCGCTTGGACGAGCAGTACTTC. It specifies CASNSRLDEQYF.